This T cell receptor beta chain was sequenced during a study of CD8 T cells in Susac syndrome. Study information: Active disease was present in more than 5 of the sequenced Susac syndrome patients, and remission in 8 or 9. Study outcomes and limitations: Individuals included in the TCR sequencing and HLA analysis were acknowledged by the study to be relatively few in number.

The authors reverse transcribed about 0.5 to 1 ug RNA with random hexamers. TCRdb fed the immunoSEQ multiplex PCR reads into MiXCR, producing one record per CDR3 protein. This table has tens of thousands of distinct CDR3 sequences, roughly 94% appearing once. Sequencing targeted TCR beta in blood CD8+ and CD4+ T cells. Negative isolation yielded the CD8+ and CD4+ T cells, while FACS enriched the TEMRA cells. With regard to this clonotype: Antigen unknown.

V shed 0 bases and J shed 8 bases, with 16 bases lying between them. Germline values: CDR1 SGHTA, CDR2 FQGNSA. The CDR3 loop spans 16 amino acids. The V call is TRBV7-2, the J call TRBJ1-4; D may be TRBD1 (6 bases). The sequence derives from a human donor with Susac syndrome. Sequenced: CD8+ T cells from PBMCs. CDR3 bases: TGTGCCAGCAGCTTAGCTCCCCGGGGGCTGGAGGAAAAACTGTTTTTT. Translated, it gives CASSLAPRGLEEKLFF.